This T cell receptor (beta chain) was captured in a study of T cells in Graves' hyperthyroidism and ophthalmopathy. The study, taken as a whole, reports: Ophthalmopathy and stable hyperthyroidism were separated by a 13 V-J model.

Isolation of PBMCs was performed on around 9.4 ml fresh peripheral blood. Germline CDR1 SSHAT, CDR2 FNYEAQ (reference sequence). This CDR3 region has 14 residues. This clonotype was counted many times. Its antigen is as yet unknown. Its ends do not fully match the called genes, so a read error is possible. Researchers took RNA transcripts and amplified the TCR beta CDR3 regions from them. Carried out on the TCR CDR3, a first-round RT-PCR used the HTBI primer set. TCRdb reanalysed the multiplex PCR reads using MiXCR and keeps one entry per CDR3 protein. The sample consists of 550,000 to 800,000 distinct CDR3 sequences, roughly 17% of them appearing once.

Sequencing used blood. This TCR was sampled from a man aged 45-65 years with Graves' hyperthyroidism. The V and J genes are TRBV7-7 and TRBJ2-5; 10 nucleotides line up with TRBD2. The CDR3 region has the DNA TGTGCTAGCAGCTTACTAGCGGGAATGGAGACCCAGTACTTC. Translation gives CASSLLAGMETQYF.